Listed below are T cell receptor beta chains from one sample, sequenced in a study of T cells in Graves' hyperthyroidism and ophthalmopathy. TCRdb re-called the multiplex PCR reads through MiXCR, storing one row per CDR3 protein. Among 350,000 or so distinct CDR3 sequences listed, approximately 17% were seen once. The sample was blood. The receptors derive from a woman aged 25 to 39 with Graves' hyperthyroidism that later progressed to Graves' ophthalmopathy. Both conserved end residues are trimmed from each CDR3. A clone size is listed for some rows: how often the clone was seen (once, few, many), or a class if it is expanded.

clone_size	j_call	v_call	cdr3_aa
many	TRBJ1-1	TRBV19	ASSETLGGTEAF
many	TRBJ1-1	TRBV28	ASSVQGADTEAF
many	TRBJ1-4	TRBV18	ASSPSRGSEKLF
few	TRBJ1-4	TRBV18	ASSPLAGATNGKLF
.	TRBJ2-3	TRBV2	ASSSRQGPDTQY
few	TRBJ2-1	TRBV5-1	ASGGLAGGDGEQF
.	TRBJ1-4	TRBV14	ASSQEDGDRGFWKLF
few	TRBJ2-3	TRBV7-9	ASSLALQGYTDTQY
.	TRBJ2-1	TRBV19	ASSMGGQGSYNEQF
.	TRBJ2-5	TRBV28	ASSPGTFLETQY
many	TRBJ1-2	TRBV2	ASRSYVYGYT
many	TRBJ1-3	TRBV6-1	ASSLVSGGNTIY
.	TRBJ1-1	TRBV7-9	ASSRSRILSEVAF
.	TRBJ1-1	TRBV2	ASSEDRTTEAF
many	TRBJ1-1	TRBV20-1	SALLGGYTEAF
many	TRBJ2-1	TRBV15	ATSRDLGTSVYNEQF
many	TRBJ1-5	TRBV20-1	SASGDQPQH
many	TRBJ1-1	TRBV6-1	ASSDIRKLNTEAF
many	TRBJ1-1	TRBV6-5	ASSYWPGGTEAF
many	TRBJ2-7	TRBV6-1	ASSEMSEGSKEQY
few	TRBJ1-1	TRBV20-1	SALGGTEAF
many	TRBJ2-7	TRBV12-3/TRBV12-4	ASSPGTGTPYEQY
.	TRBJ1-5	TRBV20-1	SARRQGSQPQH
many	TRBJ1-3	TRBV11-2	ATPPPGQGPGNTIY
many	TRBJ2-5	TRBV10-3	AISESLQGRRETQY
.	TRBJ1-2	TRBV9	ASSVTEANQGYT
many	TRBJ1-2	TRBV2	ARSSDGSTNYGYT
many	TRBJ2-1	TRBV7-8	ASSCQDSPGLAWNEQF
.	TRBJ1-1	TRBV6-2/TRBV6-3	ASSYPGQGSHATEAF
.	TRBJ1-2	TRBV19	ASSMNTANYGYT
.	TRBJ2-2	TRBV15	ATSFGGGGTGELF
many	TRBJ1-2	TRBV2	ASSEGVRTNYGYT
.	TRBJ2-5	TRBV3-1	ASSQDEPQETQY
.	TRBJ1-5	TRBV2	ASRGGGNSNQPQH
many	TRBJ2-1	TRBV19	ASALGSEQF
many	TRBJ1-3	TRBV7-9	ASSLKGTPGNTIY
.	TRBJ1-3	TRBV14	ASSQENLVRANGNTIY
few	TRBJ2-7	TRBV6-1	ASSRGTGGEQY
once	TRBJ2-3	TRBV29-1	SVTDPRASTDAQY
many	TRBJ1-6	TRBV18	ASSPDRAAINSPLH
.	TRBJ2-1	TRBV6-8	ASSHPFGSGGNEQF
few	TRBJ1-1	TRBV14	ASSHRTVNTEAF
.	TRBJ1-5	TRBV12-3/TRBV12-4	ASSLEQGGAGQPQH
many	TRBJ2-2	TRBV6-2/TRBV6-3	ASSSLQGSGELF